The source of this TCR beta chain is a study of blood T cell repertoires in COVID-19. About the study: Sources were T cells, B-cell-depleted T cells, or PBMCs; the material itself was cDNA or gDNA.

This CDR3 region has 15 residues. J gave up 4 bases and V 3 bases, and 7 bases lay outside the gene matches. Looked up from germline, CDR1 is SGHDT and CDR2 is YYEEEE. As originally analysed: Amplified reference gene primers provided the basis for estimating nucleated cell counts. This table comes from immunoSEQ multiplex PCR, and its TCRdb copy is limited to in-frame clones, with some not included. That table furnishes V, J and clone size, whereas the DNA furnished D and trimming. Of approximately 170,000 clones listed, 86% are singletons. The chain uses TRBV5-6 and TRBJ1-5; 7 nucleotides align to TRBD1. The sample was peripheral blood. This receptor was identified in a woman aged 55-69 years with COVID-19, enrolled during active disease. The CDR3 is CASSSLDRDNQPQHF. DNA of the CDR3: TGTGCCAGCAGCTCCCTAGACAGGGATAATCAGCCCCAGCATTTT.